This T cell receptor beta chain was sequenced for a study of blood T cells in healthy people across ages. Whole-study findings and limits: Observed TCR beta diversity per million T cells went down as age went up. This fall followed a roughly linear course with age. Donor CMV status, an unknown factor, possibly confounded changes in expanded clonotypes.

Sample-barcoded 5' priming and a J-beta primer mix drove a second PCR of 7 to 11 cycles. Each of the cDNA molecules was tagged by a template-switch adaptor with 12 random nucleotides. TCRdb recomputed calls from the 5' RACE reads with MiXCR, one row per CDR3 protein. Found here are hundreds of thousands of distinct CDR3 sequences, roughly three fifths of them singletons; the top ten hold more than 25%. The V gene lost 1 base and the J gene lost 1 base, with 13 bases spanning the gap. Germline V gives CDR1 SGHAT, CDR2 FQDESV (reference sequence). The CDR3 has 16 residues. Comment on this clonotype: What it binds is unknown.

The sequence came from a man in his forties in good health. The chain joins TRBV11-1 to TRBJ2-5, with a tentative D call TRBD1 (6 bases). The sequenced sample was blood. The DNA of the CDR3 is TGTGCCAGCAGCTTAGGGACAGAGACGATCCAAGAGACCCAGTACTTC. Translating it yields CASSLGTETIQETQYF.